The T cell receptor beta chain described here comes from a study of shared clonotypes between healthy human individuals (dated by TCRdb to between 2020 and 2021). General notes on the study: The cohort comprised two women and a few men aged 18 to 49 years. Different laboratories and diverse techniques were used to prepare libraries and sequence TCR repertoires, to increase sequencing depth and limit assay-specific biases. Leukapheresis yielded between about 0.8 and 9.5 billion PBMCs per donor. Blood TCR repertoires of roughly 5 healthy adults were deeply sequenced to estimate repertoire size and the extent of clonotype sharing between individuals. Per donor, three plates each were used for CD4 naive and CD4 memory, two for CD8 naive, and one for CD8 memory.

Donors were healthy HIV-negative adults with no recently reported acute infections or vaccinations. Every donor was a Caucasian adult living in Nashville, Tennessee, USA. CD4+ T cells were enriched through magnetic negative selection, after which naive cells were positively selected on CD45RA and the remaining negative fraction served as the memory subset. After blood collection by leukapheresis, PBMCs were isolated using Ficoll-Histopaque density gradient centrifugation and then cryopreserved in the vapor phase of liquid nitrogen. Analytical flow cytometry was used to check the purity and quantity of each magnetically sorted T cell population. From each sorted fraction, genomic DNA was isolated and quantified by UV absorbance on a Nanodrop 2000c. For this clone: No antigen is known for it. Base qualities are not recorded, but no much larger clone differs from it by a single base.

Study-level results and caveats: Rarefaction of sorted-subset datasets indicated incomplete sequencing despite the large sequencing depth. Estimated clonotype richness was generally larger for naive than for memory subsets. Clonotypes shared by all four sorted-subset donors showed higher generation probabilities than non-shared clonotypes. Based on pairwise subsampling, the degree of clonotype sharing among donors was expected to be affected by sequencing depth. Roughly 5% of naive CD4, around 3.6% of naive CD8, 2.3% of memory CD4, and about 0.4% of memory CD8 clonotypes were shared across a few donors. Because the study included a small number of donors, the genetic and exposure-history diversity represented was limited. Only blood was sampled, and tissue TCR repertoires likely differ from those in blood.

V is reduced by 7 bases and J by 3 bases, leaving a spacing of 7 bases between them. CDR1 and CDR2 are read off the germline V gene as SNHLY and FYNNEI. From cysteine to phenylalanine, the CDR3 is 11 amino acids long. CDR3 DNA is the only sequence kept; it has 33 bases, read in frame from the first base. Using the deep immunoSEQ assay, TCR CDR3 regions were amplified from genomic DNA by multiplex PCR. Extracted genomic DNA from each cell subset was spread evenly across all wells of several immunoSEQ 96-well plates, with each plate serving as a replicate. For sorted subsets, roughly 200 ng of genomic DNA, equivalent to some 30,000 T cell genomes, went into each replicate PCR. Purified libraries were measured with a Qubit 3.0 fluorometer, size-checked on a Bioanalyzer 2100, and measured again with the KAPA Library Quantification kit. Every immunoSEQ 96-well plate was sequenced on a separate single-read 150-cycle Illumina NextSeq 550 flow cell. Per the authors' processing: Because only junctional sequences without quality scores were contained in the immunoSEQ output, filtering matching that applied to full-length reads could not be performed. Sequences were annotated with PyIR, a Python wrapper for IgBLAST v1.9, and V/J genes and CDR3 were assigned using IMGT germline references. Reads with weak V/J assignments (E-value above 1e-6), missing CDR3, stop codons, out-of-frame junctions, or ambiguous translated residues were removed. V3J clonotypes were defined as sequences sharing the same inferred V gene, J gene, and CDR3 amino acid sequence. The percentage overlap between two repertoires was calculated by dividing the number of shared unique clonotypes by the size of the smaller repertoire. Repertoire richness was assessed with RTK rarefaction, the Chao1 estimator, and Recon v2.1 estimates of unobserved clonotypes. Generation probabilities were computed with OLGA for all TCRbeta clonotypes obtained by the gDNA method from four donors. Sourced from immuneACCESS, this table was stored by TCRdb with only in-frame sequences that have V and J called. A share of the clones is absent; for the studies checked, an unresolved V gene accounts for under half, and the remainder has no known explanation. V, J and clone size are taken as reported in that table, and D and trimming were inferred from the DNA itself. The sample includes roughly 2 million clones, with approximately 96% observed a single time. Over 0.1% of the sample lies in the top ten.

The rearranged chain carries TRBV2 and TRBJ2-7, with no confident D gene call. This receptor was identified in a man between 18 and 35 years old in good health. Material: naive CD4+ T cells sorted from blood. This specimen's cell subset or site label, per the study, means: CD45RA+ positively selected. The DNA reads TGTGCCAGCACAATAGTCTACGAGCAGTACTTC. This sequence encodes CASTIVYEQYF.